The 18 T cell receptor beta chains in this list originate from one sample, sequenced in a study of human CD8 memory T cell subsets (TCRdb year 2020). A Human TCR Profiling Kit was used to prepare UMI-labeled 5' RACE TCRbeta libraries. The reads, reprocessed by TCRdb, yield one row per CDR3 protein sequence and no DNA. Per the sample table, the count is around 7,500 distinct CDR3 sequences. Approximately 22% of the sample is taken by the ten largest. Material: CD8+ T cells from PBMCs. Receptors originate from a human donor in good health.

The chain joins TRBV7-9 to TRBJ1-2. The CDR3 length is 13 residues. Germline V gives CDR1 SEHNR, CDR2 FQNEAQ (reference sequence). CDR3 residues: CASSADGVYGYTF.

The chain joins TRBV6-6 to TRBJ2-1; TCRdb calls TRBD1, which cannot be checked without DNA. The CDR3 extends over 13 amino acids. Germline V CDR1 and CDR2: MNHNY, SVGAGI (reference sequence). The CDR3 protein is CASSYPGWNEQFF.

V and J are TRBV30 and TRBJ2-7. Germline-derived CDR1 and CDR2 are GTSNPN and SVGIG (reference sequence). This CDR3 is built from 12 residues. This CDR3 reads CAWSYRSYEQYF.

J is TRBJ1-5 and V is TRBV7-9; TCRdb's D gene call, TRBD1, goes unchecked for lack of DNA. Per the germline V gene, CDR1 is SEHNR and CDR2 is FQNEAQ (reference sequence). The CDR3 is 14 residues long. This CDR3 reads CASSSRQNNQPQHF.

This CDR3 is CASTDHAGADIPYEQYF. J is TRBJ2-7 and V is TRBV6-2 or TRBV6-3; TCRdb returns TRBD1, unconfirmable since there is no DNA. The CDR3 spans 17 residues. Germline V gene sequence: CDR1 MNHEY, CDR2 SVGEGT.

The chain recombines TRBV4-3 with TRBJ2-7. Germline CDR1 LGHNA, CDR2 YSLEER. The CDR3 is made up of 15 amino acids. The CDR3 here is CASSQDKGSSYEQYF.

V is TRBV20-1 and J is TRBJ2-2; no DNA is available, so the TRBD2 call from TCRdb remains unchecked. This CDR3 has 11 amino acids. CDR1 is DFQATT and CDR2 is SNEGSKA in the germline V gene (reference sequence). The CDR3: CSVGHVGELFF.

This chain links TRBV10-3 with TRBJ2-1. This CDR3 is built from 17 residues. Germline lookup yields CDR1 ENHRY and CDR2 SYGVKD. This CDR3 is CAISESMAADGYNEQFF.

This sequence joins TRBV7-2 and TRBJ2-7; TCRdb indicates TRBD2, and absent DNA this call remains unverified. This CDR3 is built from 15 residues. The germline V gene has CDR1 SGHTA and CDR2 FQGNSA. CDR3 residues: CASSSRTSGTDEQYF. Looking up the rest from reference TRBV7-2 and TRBJ2-7 gives the full variable domain: GAGVSQSPSNKVTEKGKDVELRCDPISGHTALYWYRQSLGQGLEFLIYFQGNSAPDKSGLPSDRFSAERTGGSVSTLTIQRTQQEDSAVYLCASSSRTSGTDEQYFGPGTRLTVT.

The V gene is TRBV5-1, the J gene TRBJ1-1; TCRdb names TRBD1, which stays unverified in the absence of DNA. The CDR3 has 15 residues. The germline gives CDR1 SGHRS, CDR2 YFSETQ. This chain's CDR3 is CASSPRDRENTEAFF.

J is TRBJ2-5 and V is TRBV9; the D gene TCRdb calls, TRBD1, cannot be checked with no DNA. Germline-derived CDR1 and CDR2 are SGDLS and YYNGEE. The CDR3 covers 17 residues. CDR3 region: CASSVLASDRGGETQYF.

J is TRBJ2-3 and V is TRBV6-2 or TRBV6-3; TCRdb indicates TRBD1, and absent DNA this call remains unverified. Looked up from germline, CDR1 is MNHEY and CDR2 is SVGEGT. The CDR3 spans 18 residues. CDR3 sequence reads: CASSYSLGQGAATDTQYF.

The rearrangement links TRBV24-1 to TRBJ2-2. This CDR3 contains 14 residues. From germline, CDR1 is KGHDR and CDR2 SFDVKD. The chain's CDR3 is CATSDRRNTGELFF.

This clonotype shows up as medium-sized by frequency. The chain is built from TRBV30 and TRBJ2-1; TCRdb selects TRBD1, and the lack of DNA leaves this call unchecked. The CDR3 spans 15 residues. Per germline, CDR1 GTSNPN and CDR2 SVGIG (reference sequence). CDR3 loop: CAWIPGVSSYNEQFF.

The chain is built from TRBV3-1 and TRBJ1-1; the TCRdb D gene call, TRBD1, has no DNA to confirm it. The CDR3 contains 13 residues. Germline assignment: CDR1 LGHDT and CDR2 YNNKEL (reference sequence). The CDR3: CASSLSDRAEAFF.

The chain links TRBV10-2 to TRBJ2-7; the TCRdb call, TRBD1, lacks DNA for checking. The CDR3 has 13 amino acids. The germline CDR1 and CDR2 sequences are WSHSY and SAAADI. This chain's CDR3 is CASTGHDSYEQYF.

The gene calls are TRBV28 and TRBJ1-5; TCRdb picks TRBD1, but there is no DNA to check that call. CDR3 length: 15 residues. Germline loops: CDR1 MDHEN, CDR2 SYDVKM. The CDR3 is CASSLLGQGGQPQHF.

The rearrangement uses TRBV7-6 and TRBJ2-3; with no DNA, the TCRdb D assignment of TRBD2 cannot be verified. Germline CDR1 SGHVS, CDR2 FNYEAQ. The CDR3 is 15 amino acids. The CDR3 here is CASTPTSVRADTQYF. The whole variable domain, remainder taken from reference TRBV7-6 and TRBJ2-3, is GAGVSQSPRYKVTKRGQDVALRCDPISGHVSLYWYRQALGQGPEFLTYFNYEAQQDKSGLPNDRFSAERPEGSISTLTIQRTEQRDSAMYRCASTPTSVRADTQYFGPGTRLTVL.